The present T cell receptor (beta chain) was sequenced within a study of blood T cell repertoires in COVID-19. Study background: Italy, Spain and the United States were the sources of the convalescent and acute COVID-19 samples. PBMCs, B-cell-depleted T cells, or T cells were the source of the cDNA or gDNA that made up the material.

The CDR3 covers 15 residues. V lost 0 bases to trimming and J lost 0 bases, with 9 bases between them. CDR1 and CDR2 from the germline V gene are SGHRS and YFSETQ. Seattle patient enrollment occurred during active infection, with longitudinal follow-up thereafter. In the authors' workflow: Estimated nucleated cell counts came from reference gene primer amplification. The method was immunoSEQ multiplex PCR; TCRdb's version includes in-frame clones alone and lacks a portion of them. D and trimming were read from the DNA, whereas the V and J calls and clone size are those reported in that table. The sample contains some 260,000 clones, approximately 88% of which appear only once.

The sample was peripheral blood. The chain joins TRBV5-1 to TRBJ1-1, with no clear D. This clonotype was sampled from a woman aged 70-85 years with COVID-19, enrolled during active disease. CDR3 DNA sequence: TGCGCCAGCAGCTTGGTCACGTCGGTGAACACTGAAGCTTTCTTT. Protein sequence: CASSLVTSVNTEAFF.